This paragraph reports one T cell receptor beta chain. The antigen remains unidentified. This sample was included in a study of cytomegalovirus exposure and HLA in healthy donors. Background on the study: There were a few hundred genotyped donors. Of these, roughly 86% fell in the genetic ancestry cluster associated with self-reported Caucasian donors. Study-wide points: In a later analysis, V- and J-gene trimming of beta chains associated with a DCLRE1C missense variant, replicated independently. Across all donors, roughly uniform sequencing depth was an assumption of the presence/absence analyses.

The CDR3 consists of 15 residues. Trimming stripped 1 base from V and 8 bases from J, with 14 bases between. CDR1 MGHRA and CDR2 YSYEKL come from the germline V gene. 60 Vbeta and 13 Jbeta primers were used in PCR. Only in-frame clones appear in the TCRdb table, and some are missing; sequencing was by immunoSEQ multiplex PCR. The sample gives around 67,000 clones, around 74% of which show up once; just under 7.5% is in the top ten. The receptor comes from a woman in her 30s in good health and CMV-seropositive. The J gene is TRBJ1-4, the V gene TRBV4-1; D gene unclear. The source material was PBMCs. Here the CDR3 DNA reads TGCGCCAGCAGCCAAGGAAAAAGGAGAGAAGAAAAACTGTTTTTT. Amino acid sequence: CASSQGKRREEKLFF.